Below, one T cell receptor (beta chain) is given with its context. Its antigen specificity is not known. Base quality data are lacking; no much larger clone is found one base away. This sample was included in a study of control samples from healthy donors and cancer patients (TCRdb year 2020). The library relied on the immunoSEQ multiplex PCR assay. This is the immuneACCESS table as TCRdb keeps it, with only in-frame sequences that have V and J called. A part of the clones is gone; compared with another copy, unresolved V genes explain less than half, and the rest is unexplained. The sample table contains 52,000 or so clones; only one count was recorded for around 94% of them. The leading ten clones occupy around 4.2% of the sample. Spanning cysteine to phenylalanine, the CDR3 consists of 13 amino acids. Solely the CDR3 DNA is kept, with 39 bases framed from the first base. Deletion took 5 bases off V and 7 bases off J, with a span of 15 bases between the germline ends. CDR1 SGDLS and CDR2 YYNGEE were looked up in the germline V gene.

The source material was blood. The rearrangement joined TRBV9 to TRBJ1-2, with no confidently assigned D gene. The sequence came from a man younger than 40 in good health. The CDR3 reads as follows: CASSLEPGGGYTF. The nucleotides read TGTGCCAGCAGTCTAGAACCAGGCGGTGGCTACACCTTC.